The present entry profiles one T cell receptor (beta chain) with its context. The antigen is undetermined. This entry comes from a study of T cell responses to AZD1222 COVID-19 vaccine. The study's findings and limits: The donor cohort was predominantly white British with a female majority, and clonal diversity may have been underestimated. Spike-specific TCR breadth and depth went up after people got two AZD1222 doses. Close to half of all spike-specific TCRs reportedly target regions of the variants that are unmutated. It was only 6 or 7 AZD1222 recipients who were seropositive at baseline.

The table came from immunoSEQ multiplex PCR; TCRdb's copy has only in-frame clones and leaves some out. The data contain fewer than 120,000 clones, 85% to 95% of them singletons. Specimen: peripheral blood, collected on day 0 of AZD1222 vaccination. The receptor's source is an adult in good health.

The CDR3 nucleotides read TGTGCCAGCAGTTTATACGATAGGGGCTCGGCCGGGGAGCTGTTTTTT. Protein product: CASSLYDRGSAGELFF. The rearrangement links TRBV28 to TRBJ2-2; perhaps TRBD1 as D (5 bases). V was cut by 1 base and J by 6 bases, with 15 bases left in between. The CDR3 is 16 residues long. Germline V gene data show CDR1 as MDHEN and CDR2 as SYDVKM.